This T cell receptor (beta chain) was documented in a study of T cells in Graves' hyperthyroidism and ophthalmopathy. Regarding the study as a whole: Researchers found most expanded thyroid clonotypes above 0.001 in blood as well.

The CDR3 extends over 16 amino acids. J gave up 0 bases and V 4 bases, and 4 bases lay outside the gene matches. Germline CDR1 reads SGHKS; CDR2 reads YYEKEE (reference sequence). For this clonotype: Its antigen is not identified.

Amplification of TCR beta CDR3 regions was performed using RNA transcripts as template. In the first-round RT-PCR of the TCR CDR3, the HTBI primer set was used. TCRdb called the multiplex PCR reads again in MiXCR, with one record for every CDR3 protein. The table includes a few hundred thousand distinct CDR3 sequences, less than 25% detected once. The sequenced sample was blood. The source of this sequence is an older woman with Graves' ophthalmopathy. The chain recombines TRBV5-5 with TRBJ2-4, with 10 nucleotides matching TRBD2. The CDR3 nucleotides read TGTGCCAGCAGCCTGACTAGCGGGCTAGCCAAAAACATTCAGTACTTC. Translated, it gives CASSLTSGLAKNIQYF.